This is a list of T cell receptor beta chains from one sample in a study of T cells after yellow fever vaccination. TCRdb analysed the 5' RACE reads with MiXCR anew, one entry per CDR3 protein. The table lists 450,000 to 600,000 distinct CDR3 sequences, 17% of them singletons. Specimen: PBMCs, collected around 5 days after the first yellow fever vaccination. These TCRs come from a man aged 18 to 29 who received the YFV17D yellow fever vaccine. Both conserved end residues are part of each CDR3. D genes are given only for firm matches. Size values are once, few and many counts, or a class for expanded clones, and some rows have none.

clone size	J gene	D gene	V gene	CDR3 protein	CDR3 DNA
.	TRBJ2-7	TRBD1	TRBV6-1	CASRRTGDDEQYF	TGTGCCAGCAGGAGGACAGGGGACGACGAGCAGTACTTC
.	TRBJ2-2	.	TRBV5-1	CASSHVLTGELFF	TGCGCCAGCAGCCATGTCCTCACCGGGGAGCTGTTTTTT
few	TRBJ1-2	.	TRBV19	CARPQPSGYTF	TGTGCACGACCGCAGCCGTCTGGCTACACCTTC
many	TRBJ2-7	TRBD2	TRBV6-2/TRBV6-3	CASTSGTTSWQQYF	TGTGCCAGCACCTCCGGGACTACCTCCTGGCAGCAGTACTTC
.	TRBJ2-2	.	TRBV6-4	CASSDLGYGTGELFF	TGTGCCAGCAGTGATCTGGGGTATGGAACCGGGGAGCTGTTTTTT
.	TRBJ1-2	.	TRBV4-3	CASSQDFGLQLANYGYTF	TGCGCCAGCAGCCAAGACTTCGGTCTACAACTTGCTAACTATGGCTACACCTTC
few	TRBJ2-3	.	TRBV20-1	CSATTSTDTQYF	TGCAGTGCTACTACCAGCACAGATACGCAGTATTTT
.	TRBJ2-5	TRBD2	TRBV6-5	CASSYSRVTSGGAAQYF	TGTGCCAGCAGTTACTCGAGAGTAACTAGCGGGGGGGCGGCCCAGTACTTC
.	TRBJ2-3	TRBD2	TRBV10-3	CAISDGGDGTDTQYF	TGTGCCATCAGTGACGGGGGGGACGGCACAGATACGCAGTATTTT
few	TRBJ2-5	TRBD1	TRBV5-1	CASSLVWDRAQETQYF	TGCGCCAGCAGCTTGGTATGGGACAGGGCCCAAGAGACCCAGTACTTC
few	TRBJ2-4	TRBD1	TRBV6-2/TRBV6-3	CASSDPRDRSQYF	TGTGCCAGCAGCGATCCTAGGGACAGGAGCCAGTACTTC
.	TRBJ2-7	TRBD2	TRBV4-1	CASSQNQAGGTYEQYF	TGCGCCAGCAGCCAAAATCAAGCGGGGGGTACTTACGAGCAGTACTTC
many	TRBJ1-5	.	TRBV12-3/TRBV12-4	CASSNAGAGNQPQHF	TGTGCCAGCAGTAACGCAGGGGCAGGTAATCAGCCCCAGCATTTT
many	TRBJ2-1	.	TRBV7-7	CASSTGGSPYNEQFF	TGTGCTAGCAGCACCGGGGGCTCACCCTACAATGAGCAGTTCTTC
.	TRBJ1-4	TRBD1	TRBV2	CASSVDRARLTAEKLFF	TGTGCCAGCAGCGTGGACAGGGCAAGACTGACTGCGGAGAAACTGTTTTTT
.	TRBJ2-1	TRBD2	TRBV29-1	CSVEGGRSSYNEQFF	TGCAGCGTTGAGGGGGGGAGGAGCTCCTACAATGAGCAGTTCTTC
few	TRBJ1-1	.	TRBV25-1	CASIGQNTEAFF	TGTGCCAGCATCGGACAGAACACTGAAGCTTTCTTT
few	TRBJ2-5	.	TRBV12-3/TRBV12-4	CASSEGGQYLETQYF	TGTGCCAGCAGTGAGGGGGGACAGTATCTTGAGACCCAGTACTTC